This T cell receptor (beta chain) was identified in a study of Graves' ophthalmopathy and Graves' hyperthyroidism. From RNA, the CDR3 regions of TCR beta chains were amplified and sequenced. HTBI primers were employed in first-round RT-PCR, then a second-round multiplex PCR followed. TCRdb recomputed calls from the multiplex PCR reads with MiXCR, one row per CDR3 protein. The top ten hold 44% of the sample, which has about 740,000 distinct CDR3 sequences, 40% seen once. CDR1 and CDR2 from the germline V gene are MNHNY and SVGAGI (reference sequence). The CDR3 has 12 amino acids. V was clipped by 10 bases and J by 5 bases, with 14 bases between them.

This sequence originates from an adult man with Graves' ophthalmopathy. This chain connects TRBV6-6 to TRBJ1-2, with D possibly matching TRBD1 (6 bases). The sequenced sample was peripheral blood. CDR3 coding DNA: TGTGCCACCTTGGACAGAACGTATGGCTACACCTTC. It is translated as CATLDRTYGYTF.